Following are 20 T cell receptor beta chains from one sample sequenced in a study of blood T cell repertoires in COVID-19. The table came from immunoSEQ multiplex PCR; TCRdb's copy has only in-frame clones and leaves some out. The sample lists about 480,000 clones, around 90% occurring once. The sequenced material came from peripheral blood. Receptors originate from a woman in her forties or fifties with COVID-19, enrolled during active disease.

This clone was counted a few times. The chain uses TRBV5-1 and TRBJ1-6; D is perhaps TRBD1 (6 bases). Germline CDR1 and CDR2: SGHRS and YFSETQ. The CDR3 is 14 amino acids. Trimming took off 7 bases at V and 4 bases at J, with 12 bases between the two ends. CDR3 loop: CASSTGQYNSPLHF. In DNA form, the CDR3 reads TGCGCCAGCTCGACAGGACAGTATAATTCACCCCTCCACTTT. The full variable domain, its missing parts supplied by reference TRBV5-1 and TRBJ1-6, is KAGVTQTPRYLIKTRGQQVTLSCSPISGHRSVSWYQQTPGQGLQFLFEYFSETQRNKGNFPGRFSGRQFSNSRSEMNVSTLELGDSALYLCASSTGQYNSPLHFGNGTRLTVT.

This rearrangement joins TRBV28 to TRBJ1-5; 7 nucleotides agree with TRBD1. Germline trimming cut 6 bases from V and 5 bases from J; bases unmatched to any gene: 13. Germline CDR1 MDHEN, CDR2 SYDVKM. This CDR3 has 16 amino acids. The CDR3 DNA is TGTGCCAGCAGCTTGGGCGGGGACAGACACTATCAGCCCCAGCATTTT. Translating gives CASSLGGDRHYQPQHF.

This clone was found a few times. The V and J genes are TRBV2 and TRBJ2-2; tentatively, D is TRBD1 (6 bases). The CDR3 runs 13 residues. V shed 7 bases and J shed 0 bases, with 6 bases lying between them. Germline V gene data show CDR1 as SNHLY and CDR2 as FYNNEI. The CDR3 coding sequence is TGTGCCAGCAAGGGGGCGAACACCGGGGAGCTGTTTTTT. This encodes CASKGANTGELFF.

Here the CDR3 DNA reads TGCGCCAGCAGCCCAGGGACTAGCGGGGGGTATAGCACAGATACGCAGTATTTT. Its translation: CASSPGTSGGYSTDTQYF. The gene calls are TRBV5-1 and TRBJ2-3; 15 bases fit TRBD2. Per the germline V gene, CDR1 is SGHRS and CDR2 is YFSETQ. CDR3 length: 18 amino acids. Trimming removed 4 bases from V and 0 bases from J; junction bases left unmatched: 6.

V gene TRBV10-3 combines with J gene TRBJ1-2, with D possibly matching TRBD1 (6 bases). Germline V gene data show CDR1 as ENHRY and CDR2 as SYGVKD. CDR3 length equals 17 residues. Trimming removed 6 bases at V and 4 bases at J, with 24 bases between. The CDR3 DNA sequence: TGTGCCATCAGCTTATCATTCGGGACATCCTCATTCTATGGCTACACCTTC. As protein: CAISLSFGTSSFYGYTF.

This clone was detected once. The CDR3 region is CSVLLAGGGAFF. The DNA for the CDR3 is TGCAGCGTTCTCCTGGCCGGCGGGGGGGCTTTCTTT. The chain has TRBV29-1 and TRBJ1-1, with a possible D match to TRBD1 (5 bases). Trimming left V 5 bases short and J 11 bases short, with 18 bases between. The CDR3 sequence is 12 residues long. Germline CDR1 and CDR2: SQVTM and ANQGSEA.

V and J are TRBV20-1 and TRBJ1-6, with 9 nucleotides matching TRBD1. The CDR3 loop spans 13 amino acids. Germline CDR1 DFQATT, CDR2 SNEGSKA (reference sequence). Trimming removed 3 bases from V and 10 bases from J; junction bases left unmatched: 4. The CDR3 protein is CSASWDRDSPLHF. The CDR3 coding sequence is TGCAGTGCTAGTTGGGACAGGGACTCACCCCTCCACTTT.

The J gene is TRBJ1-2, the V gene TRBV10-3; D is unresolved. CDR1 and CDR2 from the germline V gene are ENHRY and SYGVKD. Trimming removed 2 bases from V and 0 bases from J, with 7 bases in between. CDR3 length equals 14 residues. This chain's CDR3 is CAISEASSNYGYTF. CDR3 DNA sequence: TGTGCCATCAGTGAGGCCAGTTCTAACTATGGCTACACCTTC.

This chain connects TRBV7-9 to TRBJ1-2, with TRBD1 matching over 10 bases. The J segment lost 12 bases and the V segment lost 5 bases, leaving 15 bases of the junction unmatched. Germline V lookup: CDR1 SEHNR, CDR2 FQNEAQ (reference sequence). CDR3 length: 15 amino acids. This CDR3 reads CASSTSPGQGSGNTF. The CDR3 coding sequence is TGTGCCAGCAGCACCTCTCCGGGACAGGGGTCAGGGAACACCTTC.

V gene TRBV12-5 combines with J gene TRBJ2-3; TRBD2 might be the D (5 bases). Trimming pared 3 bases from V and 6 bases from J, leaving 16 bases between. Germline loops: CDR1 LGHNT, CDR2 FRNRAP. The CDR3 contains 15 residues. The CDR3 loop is CASGFGRVELDTQYF. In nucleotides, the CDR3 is TGTGCTAGTGGTTTTGGGCGGGTTGAGCTGGATACGCAGTATTTT.

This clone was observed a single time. CDR3 residues: CASSISLTEAANTEAFF. The CDR3 DNA follows: TGTGCCAGTAGTATCTCATTAACCGAGGCGGCGAACACTGAAGCTTTCTTT. The chain has TRBV19 and TRBJ1-1; D ambiguous. Trimming took 3 bases from V and 1 from J, leaving 18 bases between them. CDR1 is LNHDA, CDR2 SQIVND, per germline (reference sequence). The CDR3 length is 17 residues.

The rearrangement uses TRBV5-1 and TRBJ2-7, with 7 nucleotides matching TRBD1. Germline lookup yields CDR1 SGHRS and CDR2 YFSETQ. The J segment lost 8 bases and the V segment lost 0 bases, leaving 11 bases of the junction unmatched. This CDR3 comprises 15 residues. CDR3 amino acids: CASSLVVGQEAQQYF. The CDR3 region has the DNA TGCGCCAGCAGCTTGGTAGTCGGACAGGAGGCCCAGCAGTACTTC.

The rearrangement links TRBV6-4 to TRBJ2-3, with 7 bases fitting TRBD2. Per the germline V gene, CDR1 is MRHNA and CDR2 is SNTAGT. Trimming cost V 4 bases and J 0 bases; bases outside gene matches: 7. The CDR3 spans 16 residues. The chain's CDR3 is CASSAMLAASTDTQYF. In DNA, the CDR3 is TGTGCCAGCAGTGCCATGCTAGCGGCGAGCACAGATACGCAGTATTTT.

CDR3: CASSQGQGAAEAFF. CDR3 nucleotide sequence: TGTGCCAGCAGCCAGGGACAGGGCGCGGCTGAAGCTTTCTTT. The genes are TRBV9 and TRBJ1-1; 9 bases are a match to TRBD1. The trim removed 4 bases at V and 6 bases at J, leaving 7 bases unmatched. Germline CDR1 is SGDLS and CDR2 is YYNGEE. This CDR3 has 14 amino acids.

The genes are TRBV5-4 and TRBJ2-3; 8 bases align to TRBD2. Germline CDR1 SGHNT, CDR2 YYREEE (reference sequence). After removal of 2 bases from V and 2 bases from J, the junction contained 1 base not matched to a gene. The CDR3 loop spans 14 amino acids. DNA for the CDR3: TGTGCCAGCAGCTTACTAGCGGCCACAGATACGCAGTATTTT. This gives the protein CASSLLAATDTQYF.

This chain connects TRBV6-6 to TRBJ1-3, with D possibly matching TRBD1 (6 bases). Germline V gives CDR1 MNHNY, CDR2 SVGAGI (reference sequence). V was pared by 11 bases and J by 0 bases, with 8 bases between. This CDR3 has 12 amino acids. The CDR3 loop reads CAGGSSGNTIYF. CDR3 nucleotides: TGTGCCGGGGGCAGCTCTGGAAACACCATATATTTT.

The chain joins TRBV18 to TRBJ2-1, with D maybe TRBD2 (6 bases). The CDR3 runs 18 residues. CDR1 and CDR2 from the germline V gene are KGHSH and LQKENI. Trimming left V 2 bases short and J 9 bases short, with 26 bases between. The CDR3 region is CASSPYPGLPSEDSEQFF. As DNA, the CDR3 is TGTGCCAGCTCACCATACCCGGGACTCCCTTCTGAAGATTCTGAGCAGTTCTTC.

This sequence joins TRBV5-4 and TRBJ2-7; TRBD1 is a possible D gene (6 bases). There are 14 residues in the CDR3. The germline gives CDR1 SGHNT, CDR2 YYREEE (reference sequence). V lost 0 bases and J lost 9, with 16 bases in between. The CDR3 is CASSLADSPRGQYF. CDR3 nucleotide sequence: TGTGCCAGCAGCTTGGCGGACAGCCCAAGGGGGCAGTACTTC. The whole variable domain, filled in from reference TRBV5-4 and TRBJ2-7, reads ETGVTQSPTHLIKTRGQQVTLRCSSQSGHNTVSWYQQALGQGPQFIFQYYREEENGRGNFPPRFSGLQFPNYSSELNVNALELDDSALYLCASSLADSPRGQYFGPGTRLTVT.

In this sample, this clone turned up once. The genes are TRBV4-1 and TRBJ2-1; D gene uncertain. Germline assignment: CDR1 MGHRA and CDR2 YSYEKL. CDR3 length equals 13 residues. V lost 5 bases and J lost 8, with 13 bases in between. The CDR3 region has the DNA TGCGCCAGCAGCAGAAATCTGGCTCATGAGCAGTTCTTC. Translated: CASSRNLAHEQFF.

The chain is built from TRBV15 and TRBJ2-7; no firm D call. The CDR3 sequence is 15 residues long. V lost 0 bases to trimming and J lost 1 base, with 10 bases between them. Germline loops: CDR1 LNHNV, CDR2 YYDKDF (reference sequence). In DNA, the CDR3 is TGTGCCACCAGCAGAGAGACATCATCTTCCTACGAGCAGTACTTC. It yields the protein CATSRETSSSYEQYF. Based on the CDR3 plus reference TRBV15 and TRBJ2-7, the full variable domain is DAMVIQNPRYQVTQFGKPVTLSCSQTLNHNVMYWYQQKSSQAPKLLFHYYDKDFNNEADTPDNFQSRRPNTSFCFLDIRSPGLGDTAMYLCATSRETSSSYEQYFGPGTRLTVT.